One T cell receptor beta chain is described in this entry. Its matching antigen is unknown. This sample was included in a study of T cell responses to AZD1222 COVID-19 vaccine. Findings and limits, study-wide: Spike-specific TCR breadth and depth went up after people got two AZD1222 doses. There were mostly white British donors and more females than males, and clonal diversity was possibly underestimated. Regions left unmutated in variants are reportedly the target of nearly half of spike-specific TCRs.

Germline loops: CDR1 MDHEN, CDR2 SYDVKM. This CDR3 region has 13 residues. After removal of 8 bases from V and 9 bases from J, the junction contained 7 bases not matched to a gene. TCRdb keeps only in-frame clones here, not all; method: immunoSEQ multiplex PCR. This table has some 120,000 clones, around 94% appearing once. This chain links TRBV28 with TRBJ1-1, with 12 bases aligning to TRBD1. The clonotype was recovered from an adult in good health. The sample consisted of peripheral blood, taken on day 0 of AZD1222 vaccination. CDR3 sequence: CASGRDRGRQAFF. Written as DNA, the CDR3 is TGTGCCAGCGGCCGGGACAGGGGGCGGCAAGCTTTCTTT.